Below are 9 T cell receptor beta chains sequenced from a single sample in a study of chemoradiotherapy in HPV16-positive cancers. Profiling relied on immunoSEQ multiplex PCR, and the TCRdb table lists in-frame clones only, not all of them. Of fewer than 70,000 clones listed, more than 75% are singletons. Sample: blood, taken from a patient who underwent chemoradiotherapy. All receptors derive from a human donor with HPV-associated anogenital cancer.

The gene calls are TRBV5-4 and TRBJ2-2; 11 bases fit TRBD1. Germline V CDR1 and CDR2: SGHNT, YYREEE (reference sequence). The CDR3 runs to 15 residues. V lost 4 bases to trimming and J lost 6 bases; unmatched junction nucleotides: 5. The CDR3 sequence: CASSSGQGASGELFF. Here the CDR3 DNA reads TGTGCCAGCAGCAGCGGACAGGGGGCATCCGGGGAGCTGTTTTTT.

J is TRBJ2-1 and V is TRBV5-6, with a tentative D call TRBD1 (5 bases). CDR1 SGHDT and CDR2 YYEEEE come from the germline V gene. The CDR3 contains 14 residues. Trimming cost V 1 base and J 8 bases, with 13 bases left between them. In nucleotides, the CDR3 is TGTGCCAGCAGCTTGAGGGGCGGACGCGATGAGCAGTTCTTC. Translation gives CASSLRGGRDEQFF.

The chain is built from TRBV6-6 and TRBJ2-7; D may be TRBD2 (5 bases). CDR1 is MNHNY and CDR2 is SVGAGI in the germline V gene (reference sequence). CDR3 length equals 11 residues. V was trimmed by 6 bases and J by 3 bases, leaving 6 bases between them. CDR3 DNA: TGTGCCAGCAGGACTAACTACGAGCAGTACTTC. Translating it yields CASRTNYEQYF.

The CDR3 is CASSRQGAGSYEQYF. CDR3 coding DNA: TGTGCCAGCAGCCGGCAGGGGGCAGGGTCCTACGAGCAGTACTTC. This chain joins TRBV14 and TRBJ2-7; TRBD1 matches at 8 bases. This CDR3 region has 15 residues. The V gene's germline CDR1 is SGHDN and CDR2 FVKESK. V shed 4 bases and J 1 base; nucleotides not matched to a gene: 6.

V usage is TRBV7-3 and J usage is TRBJ2-2; no definite D call. Trimming stripped 5 bases from V and 2 bases from J, with 9 bases between. From germline, CDR1 is SGHTA and CDR2 FQGTGA. The CDR3 contains 14 residues. CDR3: CASSPRSNTGELFF. The CDR3 nucleotides are TGTGCCAGCAGCCCCCGTAGTAACACCGGGGAGCTGTTTTTT.

The chain links TRBV7-9 to TRBJ2-5, with D possibly matching TRBD2 (6 bases). Germline V gene data show CDR1 as SEHNR and CDR2 as FQNEAQ (reference sequence). Trimming removed 3 bases at V and 5 bases at J, with 10 bases between. The CDR3 has 13 residues. The CDR3 loop is CASSLVGRETQYF. The CDR3 nucleotides are TGTGCCAGCAGCTTGGTAGGGAGGGAGACCCAGTACTTC.

J is TRBJ1-1 and V is TRBV27; no firm D call. The CDR3 is made up of 14 amino acids. V lost 2 bases, J lost 1 base, and 8 bases lay in between. In germline, CDR1 is MNHEY, CDR2 SMNVEV (reference sequence). CDR3 loop: CASSLRYGNTEAFF. CDR3 DNA: TGTGCCAGCAGTTTAAGGTACGGGAACACTGAAGCTTTCTTT.

This chain uses TRBV7-9 with TRBJ2-1; D gene ambiguous. The ends were cut back, 6 bases at V and 4 bases at J, with 13 bases in the middle. The germline V gene has CDR1 SEHNR and CDR2 FQNEAQ (reference sequence). This CDR3 contains 14 residues. The CDR3 reads CASSTYDLYNEQFF. In nucleotides, the CDR3 is TGTGCCAGCAGTACTTACGACCTATACAATGAGCAGTTCTTC.

The V call is TRBV28, the J call TRBJ1-2, with a tentative D call TRBD1 (6 bases). The CDR3 length is 13 residues. Per germline, CDR1 MDHEN and CDR2 SYDVKM. V gave up 7 bases and J gave up 7 bases, with 16 bases separating them. The chain's CDR3 is CASTMTGIGGYTF. The DNA of the CDR3 is TGTGCCAGCACAATGACAGGTATTGGTGGCTACACCTTC.